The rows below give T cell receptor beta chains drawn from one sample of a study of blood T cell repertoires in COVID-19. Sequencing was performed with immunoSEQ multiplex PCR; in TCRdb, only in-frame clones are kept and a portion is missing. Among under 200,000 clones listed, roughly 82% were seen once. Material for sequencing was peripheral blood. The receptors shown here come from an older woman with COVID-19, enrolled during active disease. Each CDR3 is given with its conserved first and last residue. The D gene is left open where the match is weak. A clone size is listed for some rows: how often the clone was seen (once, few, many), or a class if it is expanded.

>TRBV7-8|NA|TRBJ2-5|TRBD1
CASSLGGTGQETQYF
TGTGCCAGCAGCTTAGGGGGGACAGGCCAAGAGACCCAGTACTTC
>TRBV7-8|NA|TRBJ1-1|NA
CASSLAGIATEAFF
TGTGCCAGCAGCTTAGCAGGCATAGCCACTGAAGCTTTCTTT
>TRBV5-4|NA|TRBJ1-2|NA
CASSLVRGGYTF
TGTGCCAGCAGCTTGGTTCGGGGTGGCTACACCTTC
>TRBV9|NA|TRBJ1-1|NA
CASSVGQSNTEAFF
TGTGCCAGCAGCGTAGGACAGTCGAACACTGAAGCTTTCTTT
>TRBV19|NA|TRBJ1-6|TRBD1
CASSRPEGADYNSPLHF
TGTGCCAGTAGCCGCCCGGAGGGGGCGGACTATAATTCACCCCTCCACTTT
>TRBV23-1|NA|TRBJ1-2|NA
CASRLFPYGYTF
TGCGCCAGCAGACTCTTTCCCTATGGCTACACCTTC
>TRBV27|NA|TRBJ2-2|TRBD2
CASSFFAGVTGELFF
TGTGCCAGCAGTTTCTTTGCGGGGGTCACCGGGGAGCTGTTTTTT
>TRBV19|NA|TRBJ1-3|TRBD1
CASSKKGQGPSASGNTIYF
TGTGCCAGTAGTAAGAAGGGACAGGGTCCTTCCGCCTCTGGAAACACCATATATTTT
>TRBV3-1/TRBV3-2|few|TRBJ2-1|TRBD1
CASSQPGQGGSEQFF
TGTGCCAGCAGCCAACCGGGACAGGGAGGTAGTGAGCAGTTCTTC
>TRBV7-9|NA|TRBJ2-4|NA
CASSLGPDFQYF
TGTGCCAGCAGCTTAGGACCCGACTTTCAGTACTTC
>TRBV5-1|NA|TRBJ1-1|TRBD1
CASSHGTGNTEAFF
TGCGCCAGCAGCCATGGGACAGGGAACACTGAAGCTTTCTTT
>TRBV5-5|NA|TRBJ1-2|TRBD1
CASSWTGGDDYGYTF
TGTGCCAGCAGCTGGACAGGGGGCGATGACTATGGCTACACCTTC
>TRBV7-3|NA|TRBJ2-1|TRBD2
CASSLNPAGAGNEQFF
TGTGCCAGCAGCTTAAATCCGGCGGGAGCGGGGAATGAGCAGTTCTTC
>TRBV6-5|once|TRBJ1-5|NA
CASSLSLGGNQPQHF
TGTGCCAGCAGCCTCAGCTTGGGGGGTAATCAGCCCCAGCATTTT
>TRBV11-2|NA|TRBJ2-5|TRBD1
CASRSTGMGTQYF
TGTGCCAGCAGGTCGACAGGGATGGGGACCCAGTACTTC
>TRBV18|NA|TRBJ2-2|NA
CASSLGAVGELFF
TGTGCCAGCTCTCTAGGGGCCGTCGGGGAGCTGTTTTTT
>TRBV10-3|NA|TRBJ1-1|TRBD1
CAISESRDRDLRF
TGTGCCATCAGTGAGTCGAGGGACAGGGACCTCCGATTT
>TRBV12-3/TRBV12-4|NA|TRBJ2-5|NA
CASSSTRETQYF
TGTGCCAGCAGTTCGACGAGGGAGACCCAGTACTTC
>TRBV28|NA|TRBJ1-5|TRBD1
CASSSFAGRDRVGNQPQHF
TGTGCCAGCAGTTCTTTCGCAGGGCGGGACAGGGTGGGAAATCAGCCCCAGCATTTT
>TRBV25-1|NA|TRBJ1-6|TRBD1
CASSAVQGPLHF
TGTGCCAGCAGTGCAGTACAGGGGCCCCTCCACTTT
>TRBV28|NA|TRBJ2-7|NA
CASTGRILSSYEQYF
TGTGCCAGCACGGGTAGAATCCTATCCTCCTACGAGCAGTACTTC
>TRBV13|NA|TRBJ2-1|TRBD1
CASSPRDRVPHNEQFF
TGTGCCAGCAGCCCCAGGGACAGGGTCCCGCACAATGAGCAGTTCTTC
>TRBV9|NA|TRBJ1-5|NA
CASSGGPGDQPQHF
TGTGCCAGCAGCGGGGGCCCTGGCGATCAGCCCCAGCATTTT
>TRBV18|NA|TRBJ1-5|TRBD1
CASSLTGTGQNQPQHF
TGTGCCAGCTCACTTACCGGGACAGGCCAAAATCAGCCCCAGCATTTT
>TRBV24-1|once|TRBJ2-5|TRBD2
CATSVLGLAYQETQYF
TGTGCCACCAGTGTCTTGGGACTAGCATATCAAGAGACCCAGTACTTC
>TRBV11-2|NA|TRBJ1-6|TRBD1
CASSPRTGKVLSPLHF
TGTGCCAGCAGCCCTCGGACAGGGAAGGTTCTTTCACCCCTCCACTTT
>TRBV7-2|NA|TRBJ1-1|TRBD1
CASSPPYGQGTTEAFF
TGTGCCAGCAGCCCCCCGTACGGACAGGGGACGACTGAAGCTTTCTTT
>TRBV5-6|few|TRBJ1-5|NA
CASSLAGGRGQPQHF
TGTGCCAGCAGCTTGGCTGGGGGCCGGGGTCAGCCCCAGCATTTT
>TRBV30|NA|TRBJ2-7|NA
CAWSVLRYEQYF
TGTGCCTGGAGTGTACTCCGGTACGAGCAGTACTTC
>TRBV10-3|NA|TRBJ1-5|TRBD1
CAISEGKTGGGQPQHF
TGTGCCATCAGTGAGGGCAAGACAGGGGGCGGTCAGCCCCAGCATTTT
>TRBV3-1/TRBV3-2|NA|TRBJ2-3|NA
CASSQDGRLSSDTQYF
TGTGCCAGCAGCCAAGATGGCAGACTATCGTCCGATACGCAGTATTTT
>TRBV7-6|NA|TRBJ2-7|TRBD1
CASSYAGTDPYEQYF
TGTGCCAGCAGCTACGCCGGGACAGACCCCTACGAGCAGTACTTC
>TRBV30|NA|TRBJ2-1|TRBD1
CAWSRGLVGNEQFF
TGTGCCTGGAGTAGGGGGCTGGTTGGCAATGAGCAGTTCTTC
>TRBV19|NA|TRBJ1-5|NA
CASSTTGTPSDQPQHF
TGTGCCAGTAGTACCACCGGGACACCATCCGATCAGCCCCAGCATTTT
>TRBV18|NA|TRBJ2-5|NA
CASSFVKGGETQYF
TGTGCCAGCTCATTCGTAAAGGGCGGGGAGACCCAGTACTTC
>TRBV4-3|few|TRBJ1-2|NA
CASSHNLDSVRYTF
TGCGCCAGCAGCCATAACTTGGACTCGGTGAGGTACACCTTC
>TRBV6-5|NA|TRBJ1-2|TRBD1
CASRLTGGYGYTF
TGTGCCAGCAGGCTGACAGGGGGATATGGCTACACCTTC
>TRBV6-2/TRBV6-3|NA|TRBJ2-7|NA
CASSPHFYEQYF
TGTGCCAGCAGCCCCCATTTCTACGAGCAGTACTTC
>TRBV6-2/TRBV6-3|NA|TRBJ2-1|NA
CASSYPTDRSSYNEQFF
TGTGCCAGCAGTTACCCAACTGACAGGAGCTCCTACAATGAGCAGTTCTTC
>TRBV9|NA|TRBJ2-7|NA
CASSVVPGSYEQYF
TGTGCCAGCAGCGTAGTTCCGGGCTCCTACGAGCAGTACTTC
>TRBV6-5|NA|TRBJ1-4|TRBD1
CASKTGGSEKLFF
TGTGCCAGCAAGACAGGGGGTAGTGAAAAACTGTTTTTT
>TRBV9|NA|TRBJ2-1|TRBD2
CASAPGGELYNEQFF
TGTGCCAGCGCCCCGGGGGGGGAGCTATACAATGAGCAGTTCTTC
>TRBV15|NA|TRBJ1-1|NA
CATSRVQQNTEAFF
TGTGCCACCAGCAGAGTACAGCAGAACACTGAAGCTTTCTTT
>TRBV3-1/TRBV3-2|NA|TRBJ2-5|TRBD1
CASSLGQGVYQETQYF
TGTGCCAGCAGCCTTGGACAGGGGGTCTACCAAGAGACCCAGTACTTC